The 17 T cell receptor beta chains below all came from one sample that was sequenced in a study of regulatory T cells in long-lasting Graves disease (dated by TCRdb to about 2021). Read against the paper, the sample's time point label means: newly diagnosed GD, antithyroid drugs for less than 3 months. RNA was extracted from PBMCs in TRIzol for both TCR sequencing and RNA sequencing. Libraries were prepared through multiplex PCR. Instrument used: Illumina HiSeq 4000. TCR beta libraries were built with iRepertoire HTBI primers and Arm-PCR amplification of CDR3 regions. The public reads were reprocessed in TCRdb via fastp at Q25 and MiXCR, keeping in-frame beta chains. Identical CDR3 protein sequences are pooled into one entry, listed with their most common genes and DNA. The sample includes around 450,000 distinct CDR3 sequences, with approximately 15% observed a single time. Of the sample, about 8.3% is held by the ten largest clones.

The same specimen was also included in a second study, on T cells in Graves' hyperthyroidism and ophthalmopathy.

The sample in question was peripheral blood mononuclear cells (PBMCs), obtained at new diagnosis, from a patient treated with antithyroid drugs. The receptors stem from a woman aged 40-49 years with Graves disease. Donor details come from another sample of the same person, matched by shared clones.

This clonotype was detected only a few times. The V call is TRBV19, the J call TRBJ1-1, with a tentative D call TRBD1 (6 bases). The CDR3 has 14 residues. V lost 8 bases and J lost 1, with 14 bases in between. Germline V gives CDR1 LNHDA, CDR2 SQIVND (reference sequence). The CDR3 spells CASGGRARNTEAFF. CDR3 bases: TGTGCCAGTGGGGGCAGGGCGAGGAACACTGAAGCTTTCTTT.

This clonotype was seen at least ten times. The chain is built from TRBV27 and TRBJ1-1, with 9 positions matching TRBD1. The junction had 10 bases not matched to a gene; V was cut back by 5 bases and J by 3 bases. Germline CDR1 reads MNHEY; CDR2 reads SMNVEV (reference sequence). CDR3 length: 16 residues. CDR3 sequence: CASSKLQGASDTEAFF. Written as DNA, the CDR3 is TGTGCCAGCAGTAAACTACAGGGGGCGAGCGACACTGAAGCTTTCTTT.

This clonotype was observed at least ten times. This chain connects TRBV11-2 to TRBJ1-5; no definite D call. CDR1 is SGHAT, CDR2 FQNNGV, per germline. This CDR3 contains 15 residues. Between the trimmed V and J ends, which lost 0 bases and 8 bases, there was a span of 14 bases. Written as DNA, the CDR3 is TGTGCCAGCAGCTTAGATCAAAGCAGCTACGAGCCCCAGCATTTT. It encodes CASSLDQSSYEPQHF. Full variable domain (remainder filled in from reference TRBV11-2 and TRBJ1-5): EAGVAQSPRYKIIEKRQSVAFWCNPISGHATLYWYQQILGQGPKLLIQFQNNGVVDDSQLPKDRFSAERLKGVDSTLKIQPAKLEDSAVYLCASSLDQSSYEPQHFGDGTRLSIL.

Worth noting for this clonotype: Since a much larger clone is just one base distant, this may be a read error. The final CDR3 position lacks the conserved phenylalanine or tryptophan, pointing to a likely read error. This sequence joins TRBV6-1 and TRBJ2-5, with 8 bases that match TRBD1. Germline V gene lookup returns CDR1 MNHNS and CDR2 SASEGT. The CDR3 has 15 amino acids. Losses at the gene ends were 6 bases for V and 1 base for J; bases not matched to a gene: 7. CDR3 in DNA: TGTGCCAGCAGCCAAGACAGGGGCACCCAAGAGACCCAGTACTCC. Its protein is CASSQDRGTQETQYS.

This clonotype was seen ten or more times. The chain couples TRBV5-1 to TRBJ1-1; D uncertain. This CDR3 is built from 11 residues. V lost 0 bases, J lost 7 bases, and 4 bases lay in between. Germline-derived CDR1 and CDR2 are SGHRS and YFSETQ. CDR3 in DNA: TGCGCCAGCAGCTTGGGCAGTGAAGCTTTCTTT. The encoded protein is CASSLGSEAFF.

The chain combines TRBV7-2 with TRBJ2-3, with unresolved D. V gave up 4 bases and J gave up 2 bases, with 19 bases separating them. CDR3 length equals 17 residues. Looked up from germline, CDR1 is SGHTA and CDR2 is FQGNSA. CDR3 region: CASSSQSGASSTDTQYF. The CDR3 DNA reads TGTGCCAGCAGCTCCCAATCAGGCGCGAGTTCCACAGATACGCAGTATTTT.

In its sample, this clonotype was seen many times. In nucleotides, the CDR3 is TGTGCCAGCAGCCCAGACAGGGATGCCGGGGAGCTGTTTTTT. Residues: CASSPDRDAGELFF. This chain joins TRBV11-2 and TRBJ2-2; 7 nucleotides align to TRBD1. CDR1 and CDR2 from the germline V gene are SGHAT and FQNNGV. The CDR3 is made up of 14 amino acids. The V gene end was trimmed by 5 bases and the J gene end by 6 bases; junction bases not matched to a gene: 6.

The V call is TRBV7-6, the J call TRBJ2-5; TRBD1 might be the D (5 bases). This CDR3 contains 21 residues. Trimming pared 1 base from V and 0 bases from J, leaving 27 bases between. CDR1 SGHVS and CDR2 FNYEAQ come from the germline V gene. DNA for the CDR3: TGTGCCAGCAGCTTAGTGGCCGCCATGGGGCTCTCTTCGGGTAACCAAGAGACCCAGTACTTC. Translation: CASSLVAAMGLSSGNQETQYF.

This clonotype was seen more than once but under ten times. Here the CDR3 reads CASSVFSGSYNEQFF. The CDR3 nucleotides read TGTGCCAGCAGCGTTTTTAGCGGATCCTACAATGAGCAGTTCTTC. The chain combines TRBV9 with TRBJ2-1, with D tentatively TRBD2 (6 bases). V gave up 2 bases and J gave up 1 base, with 10 bases separating them. The CDR3 is 15 residues long. Germline V gene data show CDR1 as SGDLS and CDR2 as YYNGEE. The full variable domain, with the rest looked up from reference TRBV9 and TRBJ2-1, is DSGVTQTPKHLITATGQRVTLRCSPRSGDLSVYWYQQSLDQGLQFLIQYYNGEERAKGNILERFSAQQFPDLHSELNLSSLELGDSALYFCASSVFSGSYNEQFFGPGTRLTVL.

The table lists this clonotype with many counts. This chain uses TRBV7-3 with TRBJ2-1, with D hard to call. Germline lookup yields CDR1 SGHTA and CDR2 FQGTGA. This CDR3 comprises 16 residues. Trimming stripped 1 base from V and 0 bases from J, with 10 bases between. CDR3 nucleotides: TGTGCCAGCAGCTTAAGTGACTCCCCCTCCTACAATGAGCAGTTCTTC. The encoded protein is CASSLSDSPSYNEQFF.

There are many counts of this clonotype. This rearrangement joins TRBV20-1 to TRBJ2-1; D might be TRBD1 (5 bases). The germline V gene encodes CDR1 DFQATT and CDR2 SNEGSKA (reference sequence). The length of the CDR3 is 14 residues. The ends were cut back, 6 bases at V and 5 bases at J, with 17 bases in the middle. The CDR3 nucleotides are TGCAGTGCGTCCTCGGCAGGGTGGGACAATGAGCAGTTCTTC. Residues: CSASSAGWDNEQFF.

This clonotype occurred many times. The chain links TRBV5-1 to TRBJ2-2; D possibly matches TRBD1 or TRBD2 (5 bases each). Per the germline V gene, CDR1 is SGHRS and CDR2 is YFSETQ. Trimming removed 0 bases from V and 6 bases from J, with 15 bases in between. This CDR3 region has 16 residues. The CDR3 reads CASSLEGIRGAGELFF. The CDR3 DNA reads TGCGCCAGCAGCTTGGAAGGGATACGAGGGGCCGGGGAGCTGTTTTTT.

Points on this clonotype: This likely came from a read error, as a far larger clone is one base away. The CDR3 DNA follows: TGTGCCAGCGGTATGGGACTAGGGGCTTCCTTT. Protein: CASGMGLGASF. V gene TRBV2 combines with J gene TRBJ1-1, with D possibly TRBD1 on 5 matching bases. Germline-derived CDR1 and CDR2 are SNHLY and FYNNEI. The CDR3 has 11 amino acids.

In regard to this clonotype: Given a much more abundant clone one base away, this may be a read error. The V gene is TRBV20-1, the J gene TRBJ2-1; D gene uncertain. Germline values: CDR1 DFQATT, CDR2 SNEGSKA (reference sequence). Trimming shortened V by 3 bases and J by 2 bases, and 14 bases separated the two germline ends. This CDR3 has 15 amino acids. CDR3 in DNA: TGCAGTGCTAGGATTCGGCGGAGCCCCTACAATGAGCAGTTCTTC. Translation: CSARIRRSPYNEQFF.

The chain couples TRBV20-1 to TRBJ1-1; 7 nucleotides agree with TRBD1. The CDR3 is made up of 14 amino acids. Trimming at V came to 6 bases and at J to 3 bases, leaving 10 bases not matched to a gene. Germline assignment: CDR1 DFQATT and CDR2 SNEGSKA (reference sequence). This CDR3 is CSARGLHLDTEAFF. DNA for the CDR3: TGCAGTGCGAGGGGGCTCCATCTGGACACTGAAGCTTTCTTT.

This clonotype was seen more than once but under ten times. The chain uses TRBV5-1 and TRBJ2-1; the match to TRBD2 covers 7 bases. V gave up 4 bases and J gave up 4 bases; unmatched junction bases: 8. This CDR3 spans 15 amino acids. Germline V gene sequence: CDR1 SGHRS, CDR2 YFSETQ. CDR3 sequence (DNA): TGCGCCAGCAGCGCTAGCGGAGTCCGGTACAATGAGCAGTTCTTC. Translated: CASSASGVRYNEQFF.

V is TRBV9 and J is TRBJ2-3; 9 bases line up with TRBD1. V gave up 4 bases and J gave up 6 bases; unmatched junction bases: 9. The CDR3 has 15 residues. Germline V gene data show CDR1 as SGDLS and CDR2 as YYNGEE. The CDR3 here is CASSRADRGADTQYF. DNA for the CDR3: TGTGCCAGCAGCCGGGCGGACAGGGGAGCCGATACGCAGTATTTT. Based on the CDR3 plus reference TRBV9 and TRBJ2-3, the full variable domain is DSGVTQTPKHLITATGQRVTLRCSPRSGDLSVYWYQQSLDQGLQFLIQYYNGEERAKGNILERFSAQQFPDLHSELNLSSLELGDSALYFCASSRADRGADTQYFGPGTRLTVL.